This T cell receptor beta chain was identified during a study of cytomegalovirus exposure and HLA in healthy donors. Germline assignment: CDR1 SNHLY and CDR2 FYNNEI. Trimming cost V 4 bases and J 3 bases, with 8 bases left between them. The CDR3 is made up of 13 amino acids. The donors comprised healthy bone marrow donors. Both 60 Vbeta primers and 13 Jbeta primers went into the PCR. The table came from immunoSEQ multiplex PCR; TCRdb's copy has only in-frame clones and leaves some out. The sample contains about 120,000 clones, over 60% of which appear only once. The gene calls are TRBV2 and TRBJ2-3; D perhaps matches TRBD2 (6 bases). Material: PBMCs. The TCR was taken from a human donor in good health. The CDR3 loop reads CASSAEGTDTQYF. DNA of the CDR3: TGTGCCAGCAGTGCGGAGGGGACAGATACGCAGTATTTT.